This is a list of T cell receptor beta chains from one sample in a study of T cells after somatic rescue of genetic block. TCRdb keeps only in-frame clones here, not all; method: immunoSEQ multiplex PCR. The sample consists of about 68,000 clones, about nine tenths of them appearing once. Sequenced input: peripheral blood mononuclear cells (PBMCs). These receptors were taken from a man aged 35-49 years. CDR3s include the opening cysteine and the closing phenylalanine or tryptophan. Each record gives: clone size, D gene, V gene, J gene, CDR3 protein, CDR3 DNA. The D gene is left open where the match is weak. Only part of the rows carry a size: once, few, many, or a class if the clone is expanded.

NA	NA	TRBV6-1	TRBJ2-7	CASSEYRTYEQYF	TGTGCCAGCAGTGAGTACAGAACCTACGAGCAGTACTTC
NA	TRBD1	TRBV2	TRBJ2-5	CASRKGQGDQETQYF	TGTGCCAGCAGGAAGGGACAGGGGGACCAAGAGACCCAGTACTTC
once	TRBD1	TRBV5-1	TRBJ2-5	CASSFGQGRGETQYF	TGCGCCAGCAGCTTCGGACAGGGACGGGGGGAGACCCAGTACTTC
once	TRBD1	TRBV29-1	TRBJ2-7	CSVRTGESYEQYF	TGCAGCGTTCGGACAGGGGAGTCCTACGAGCAGTACTTC
NA	TRBD1	TRBV7-9	TRBJ2-7	CASSRDRYEQYF	TGTGCCAGCAGCCGGGACAGATACGAGCAGTACTTC
NA	TRBD1	TRBV4-3	TRBJ2-1	CASSQDTWTGPNYNEQFF	TGCGCCAGCAGCCAGGACACTTGGACAGGGCCTAACTACAATGAGCAGTTCTTC
NA	TRBD2	TRBV29-1	TRBJ2-1	CSVPSGSGRTHNEQFF	TGCAGCGTTCCTTCGGGTAGCGGGAGGACCCACAATGAGCAGTTCTTC
NA	NA	TRBV5-1	TRBJ2-7	CASSLRGYTSSYEQYF	TGCGCCAGCAGCTTAAGGGGATACACCTCCTCCTACGAGCAGTACTTC
NA	TRBD2	TRBV5-1	TRBJ2-1	CASRDGGTSVYNEQFF	TGCGCCAGCAGAGATGGAGGGACTAGCGTCTACAATGAGCAGTTCTTC
NA	NA	TRBV4-3	TRBJ2-1	CASSQVVSNEQFF	TGCGCCAGCAGCCAAGTGGTCAGCAATGAGCAGTTCTTC
NA	NA	TRBV5-1	TRBJ2-2	CASSLSGGTGELFF	TGCGCCAGCAGCTTATCCGGGGGTACCGGGGAGCTGTTTTTT
NA	NA	TRBV21-1	TRBJ2-7	CASSKARGYKVYEQYF	TGTGCCAGCAGCAAAGCGCGGGGATACAAGGTTTACGAGCAGTACTTC
NA	NA	TRBV7-8	TRBJ1-3	CASSSERPLGTVSGNTIYF	TGTGCCAGCAGCTCGGAGCGGCCGCTTGGGACTGTCTCTGGAAACACCATATATTTT
NA	NA	TRBV20-1	TRBJ1-2	CSASFNYGYTF	TGCAGTGCTAGTTTTAACTATGGCTACACCTTC
NA	TRBD1	TRBV27	TRBJ1-5	CASGGVGGQPQHF	TGTGCGAGCGGGGGGGTAGGGGGCCAGCCCCAGCATTTT
NA	NA	TRBV11-2	TRBJ2-7	CASSFSYEQYF	TGTGCCAGCAGCTTTAGCTACGAGCAGTACTTC
few	NA	TRBV7-3	TRBJ1-6	CASSPGNVDSPLHF	TGTGCCAGCAGCCCCGGGAATGTGGATTCACCCCTCCACTTT
NA	TRBD2	TRBV28	TRBJ2-3	CASSLTLAGDLADTQYF	TGTGCCAGCAGTTTAACACTAGCGGGAGATTTGGCAGATACGCAGTATTTT
NA	NA	TRBV6-1	TRBJ2-3	CASSEPGPDTQYF	TGTGCCAGCAGTGAACCGGGGCCCGATACGCAGTATTTT
NA	NA	TRBV4-1	TRBJ2-2	CASSQGMGRPQPANTGELFF	TGCGCCAGCAGCCAAGGGATGGGACGCCCTCAGCCCGCGAACACCGGGGAGCTGTTTTTT
NA	TRBD1	TRBV4-1	TRBJ2-1	CASSLGQGARYEQFF	TGCGCCAGCAGCCTCGGACAGGGGGCGCGGTATGAGCAGTTCTTC
NA	NA	TRBV7-2	TRBJ2-5	CASSLILGIRVRETQYF	TGTGCCAGCAGCTTAATCCTCGGGATCAGGGTCCGAGAGACCCAGTACTTC
NA	TRBD1	TRBV6-1	TRBJ2-7	CASSLWDSSYEQYF	TGTGCCAGCAGCCTCTGGGACAGCTCCTACGAGCAGTACTTC
NA	TRBD1	TRBV5-1	TRBJ1-1	CASSPYRVGTVDTEAFF	TGCGCCAGCAGCCCGTATAGGGTTGGGACAGTGGACACTGAAGCTTTCTTT
NA	TRBD2	TRBV6-4	TRBJ2-1	CASTAGGDNNEQFF	TGTGCCAGCACCGCGGGGGGGGATAACAACGAGCAGTTCTTC
NA	NA	TRBV6-1	TRBJ1-2	CASSEKTEGGYGYTF	TGTGCCAGCAGTGAGAAGACAGAGGGGGGCTATGGCTACACCTTC
NA	TRBD2	TRBV28	TRBJ2-7	CASSLSGKSYEQYF	TGTGCCAGCAGTTTAAGCGGGAAATCCTACGAGCAGTACTTC
NA	NA	TRBV2	TRBJ2-2	CASSPLKAAGELFF	TGTGCCAGCAGTCCCCTGAAGGCTGCCGGGGAGCTGTTTTTT
few	NA	TRBV6-1	TRBJ2-1	CASIWDPNEQFF	TGTGCCAGCATTTGGGACCCCAATGAGCAGTTCTTC
NA	NA	TRBV28	TRBJ1-2	CASSRRSPPGYTF	TGTGCCAGCAGTCGCAGAAGTCCCCCTGGCTACACCTTC
NA	TRBD2	TRBV5-1	TRBJ2-7	CASTTSGGSYEQYF	TGCGCCAGCACGACTAGCGGGGGTTCCTACGAGCAGTACTTC
NA	NA	TRBV10-3	TRBJ2-5	CAISEEAPPGRTQYF	TGTGCCATCAGTGAGGAGGCCCCCCCGGGGCGGACCCAGTACTTC
NA	NA	TRBV27	TRBJ2-7	CASSRWGAYEQYF	TGTGCCAGCAGCCGGTGGGGGGCCTACGAGCAGTACTTC
NA	NA	TRBV18	TRBJ1-6	CASSTYSEDSPLHF	TGTGCCAGCTCAACATATTCGGAGGATTCACCCCTCCACTTT
NA	TRBD2	TRBV18	TRBJ2-7	CASSSGLAGALNEQYF	TGTGCCAGCTCATCCGGACTAGCGGGAGCGCTAAACGAGCAGTACTTC
once	TRBD2	TRBV27	TRBJ2-1	CASSLLAGGPEQFF	TGTGCCAGCAGTTTACTAGCGGGGGGACCTGAGCAGTTCTTC
many	TRBD1	TRBV28	TRBJ2-7	CASSPGQGDEQYF	TGTGCCAGCAGCCCGGGACAGGGCGACGAGCAGTACTTC
NA	NA	TRBV7-8	TRBJ2-1	CASRSARDTYNEQFF	TGTGCCAGCAGGTCCGCGAGGGACACCTACAATGAGCAGTTCTTC
NA	NA	TRBV5-1	TRBJ2-2	CASKLGPNTGELFF	TGCGCCAGCAAATTGGGGCCGAACACCGGGGAGCTGTTTTTT
NA	NA	TRBV4-1	TRBJ1-1	CASSQIGSNTEAFF	TGCGCCAGCAGCCAGATCGGGTCTAACACTGAAGCTTTCTTT
NA	NA	TRBV10-3	TRBJ1-3	CAISGKTDRSGNTIYF	TGTGCCATCAGTGGAAAGACAGATCGCTCTGGAAACACCATATATTTT
NA	TRBD2	TRBV18	TRBJ2-4	CASSPSGTSGRGAKNIQYF	TGTGCCAGCTCACCTTCCGGGACTAGCGGGAGAGGAGCCAAAAACATTCAGTACTTC
NA	NA	TRBV27	TRBJ2-3	CASRRTGTDTQYF	TGTGCCAGCCGCCGGACAGGCACAGATACGCAGTATTTT
NA	NA	TRBV5-6	TRBJ1-2	CASSPGPGGLYGYTF	TGTGCCAGCAGCCCCGGCCCTGGGGGCCTCTATGGCTACACCTTC
NA	TRBD1	TRBV27	TRBJ1-2	CASSIGTGYGYTF	TGTGCCAGCAGTATCGGGACAGGCTATGGCTACACCTTC
NA	TRBD1	TRBV30	TRBJ1-2	CAWAGGNYGYTF	TGTGCCTGGGCAGGGGGTAACTATGGCTACACCTTC
few	NA	TRBV6-1	TRBJ2-7	CASSGTTYEQYF	TGTGCCAGCAGCGGGACCACCTACGAGCAGTACTTC
NA	TRBD1	TRBV5-5	TRBJ1-6	CASSLVARGLSPLHF	TGTGCCAGCAGCTTGGTTGCCAGGGGGCTATCACCCCTCCACTTT
NA	NA	TRBV5-1	TRBJ2-2	CASNPIQSNTGELFF	TGCGCCAGCAACCCGATCCAGTCGAACACCGGGGAGCTGTTTTTT
NA	NA	TRBV6-1	TRBJ1-2	CASRQGYGYTF	TGTGCCAGCAGGCAGGGATATGGCTACACCTTC
NA	TRBD1	TRBV11-2	TRBJ1-1	CASSFDRVREAFF	TGTGCCAGCAGCTTCGACAGGGTGCGTGAAGCTTTCTTT
few	TRBD1	TRBV27	TRBJ1-1	CASSTSTGRTEAFF	TGTGCCAGCAGTACCTCGACAGGGCGGACTGAAGCTTTCTTT
NA	NA	TRBV29-1	TRBJ2-5	CSVEWETQYF	TGCAGCGTTGAATGGGAGACCCAGTACTTC
NA	TRBD1	TRBV5-4	TRBJ1-2	CASSSRTGINYGYTF	TGTGCCAGCAGCTCCCGGACAGGGATCAACTATGGCTACACCTTC